The 11 T cell receptor beta chains presented below share a single source sample, sequenced in a study of blood T cell repertoires in COVID-19. Generated by immunoSEQ multiplex PCR, the TCRdb table keeps only in-frame clones and is missing some. The sample contains about 160,000 clones, roughly four fifths of which appear only once. The sample taken for sequencing was peripheral blood. All receptors derive from a human donor with acute or convalescent COVID-19. The donor label of this sample is uncertain.

This chain connects TRBV30 to TRBJ1-5; 7 bases map to TRBD1. This CDR3 is 17 amino acids long. V was clipped by 1 base and J by 0 bases; unmatched bases: 9. The V gene's germline CDR1 is GTSNPN and CDR2 SVGIG (reference sequence). As DNA, the CDR3 is TGTGCCTGGAGTGGCGGGACAGAATTTTATAGCAATCAGCCCCAGCATTTT. Protein: CAWSGGTEFYSNQPQHF.

The rearrangement joins TRBV21-1 to TRBJ1-6. TRBV21-1 is a known pseudogene. The CDR3 length is 16 residues. CDR3 protein: CASSPPGGADNSPLHF. Written as DNA, the CDR3 is TGTGCCAGCAGCCCTCCCGGCGGGGCGGACAATTCACCCCTCCACTTT.

The CDR3 nucleotides are TGTGCCAGCAGCTTGGACAGGGGAGTATGGACAGATACGCAGTATTTT. The encoded protein is CASSLDRGVWTDTQYF. V and J are TRBV5-6 and TRBJ2-3; 7 bases line up with TRBD1. The CDR3 contains 16 residues. V gave up 0 bases and J gave up 3 bases; unmatched junction bases: 7. The V gene's germline CDR1 is SGHDT and CDR2 YYEEEE.

The CDR3 spells CASSLGGGGETQYF. CDR3 nucleotides: TGTGCCAGCAGCTTAGGAGGGGGTGGGGAGACCCAGTACTTC. The chain recombines TRBV11-2 with TRBJ2-5, with D possibly TRBD1 on 6 matching bases. Germline CDR1 is SGHAT and CDR2 is FQNNGV. The CDR3 loop spans 14 amino acids. V was cut by 1 base and J by 5 bases, with 11 bases left in between.

This clone turned up a few times. The chain carries TRBV6-1 and TRBJ1-2, with D possibly TRBD1 on 5 matching bases. CDR1 and CDR2 (germline): MNHNS, SASEGT. V lost 2 bases, J lost 5 bases, and 18 bases lay in between. The CDR3 sequence is 16 residues long. The CDR3 DNA reads TGTGCCAGCAGTGAATCTGATGCGGGGACGGCGTATGGCTACACCTTC. Amino acid sequence: CASSESDAGTAYGYTF.

The V gene is TRBV5-1, the J gene TRBJ2-7; 7 bases are a match to TRBD1. The V segment lost 1 base and the J segment 4 bases; nucleotides outside the gene matches: 8. Germline-derived CDR1 and CDR2 are SGHRS and YFSETQ. There are 15 residues in the CDR3. This CDR3 is CASSLSGTAFYEQYF. The CDR3 DNA sequence: TGCGCCAGCAGCTTGTCCGGGACAGCGTTTTACGAGCAGTACTTC. The full variable domain, its missing parts supplied by reference TRBV5-1 and TRBJ2-7, is KAGVTQTPRYLIKTRGQQVTLSCSPISGHRSVSWYQQTPGQGLQFLFEYFSETQRNKGNFPGRFSGRQFSNSRSEMNVSTLELGDSALYLCASSLSGTAFYEQYFGPGTRLTVT.

The genes are TRBV4-2 and TRBJ2-1; 8 bases fit TRBD2. V gave up 1 base and J gave up 5 bases; unmatched junction bases: 4. The V gene's germline CDR1 is LGHNA and CDR2 YNFKEQ. This CDR3 contains 15 residues. CDR3 in amino acids: CASSQGSGGNNEQFF. CDR3 bases: TGTGCCAGCAGCCAAGGGAGCGGGGGAAACAATGAGCAGTTCTTC.

The rearrangement links TRBV5-8 to TRBJ1-5, with a possible D match to TRBD1 (6 bases). The CDR3 is 17 residues long. Germline CDR1 is SGHTS and CDR2 is YDEGEE. Trimming left V 4 bases short and J 0 bases short, with 17 bases between. In nucleotides, the CDR3 is TGTGCCAGCAGCCTACGGACAGATTCTTATAGCAATCAGCCCCAGCATTTT. Translated, it gives CASSLRTDSYSNQPQHF.

V gene TRBV6-5 combines with J gene TRBJ1-2; the match to TRBD1 covers 7 bases. With 8 bases clipped from V and 6 bases from J, the junction kept 9 bases outside the gene matches. The germline gives CDR1 MNHEY, CDR2 SVGAGI. The CDR3 sequence is 13 residues long. The CDR3 DNA reads as TGTGCCAGCTCACACCAGGGGGTAAATGGCTACACCTTC. Translating it yields CASSHQGVNGYTF.

The V and J genes are TRBV2 and TRBJ2-5; D unresolved. CDR3 length equals 12 residues. CDR1 and CDR2 (germline): SNHLY, FYNNEI. Between the trimmed V and J ends, which lost 7 bases and 4 bases, there was a span of 10 bases. CDR3 in DNA: TGTGCCAGCAAAGGTAGCCGAGAGACCCAGTACTTC. Encoded protein: CASKGSRETQYF.

The rearrangement joins TRBV18 to TRBJ2-2, with D possibly being TRBD2 (6 bases). The V end lost 4 bases, the J end lost 2 bases, and 17 bases lay between the germline ends. Germline CDR1 KGHSH, CDR2 LQKENI. The CDR3 spans 17 residues. For the CDR3, the DNA is TGTGCCAGCTCACGATTTGGAGGGGAACTTAACACCGGGGAGCTGTTTTTT. Translating it yields CASSRFGGELNTGELFF.